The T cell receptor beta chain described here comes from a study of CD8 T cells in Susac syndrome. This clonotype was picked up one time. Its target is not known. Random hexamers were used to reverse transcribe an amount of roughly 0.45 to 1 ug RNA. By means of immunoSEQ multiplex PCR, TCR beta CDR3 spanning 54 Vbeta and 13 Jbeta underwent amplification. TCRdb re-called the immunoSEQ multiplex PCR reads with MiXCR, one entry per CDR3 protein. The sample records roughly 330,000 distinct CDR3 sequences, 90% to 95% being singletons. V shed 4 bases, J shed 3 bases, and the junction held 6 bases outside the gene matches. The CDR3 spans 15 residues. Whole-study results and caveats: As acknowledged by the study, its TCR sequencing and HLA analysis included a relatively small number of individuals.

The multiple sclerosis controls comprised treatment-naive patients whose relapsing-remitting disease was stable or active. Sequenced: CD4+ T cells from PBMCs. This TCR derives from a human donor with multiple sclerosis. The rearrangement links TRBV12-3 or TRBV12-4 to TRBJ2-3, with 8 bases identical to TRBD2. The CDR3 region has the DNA TGTGCCAGCAGTTCCCGGGGGGGCGGTACAGATACGCAGTATTTT. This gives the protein CASSSRGGGTDTQYF.